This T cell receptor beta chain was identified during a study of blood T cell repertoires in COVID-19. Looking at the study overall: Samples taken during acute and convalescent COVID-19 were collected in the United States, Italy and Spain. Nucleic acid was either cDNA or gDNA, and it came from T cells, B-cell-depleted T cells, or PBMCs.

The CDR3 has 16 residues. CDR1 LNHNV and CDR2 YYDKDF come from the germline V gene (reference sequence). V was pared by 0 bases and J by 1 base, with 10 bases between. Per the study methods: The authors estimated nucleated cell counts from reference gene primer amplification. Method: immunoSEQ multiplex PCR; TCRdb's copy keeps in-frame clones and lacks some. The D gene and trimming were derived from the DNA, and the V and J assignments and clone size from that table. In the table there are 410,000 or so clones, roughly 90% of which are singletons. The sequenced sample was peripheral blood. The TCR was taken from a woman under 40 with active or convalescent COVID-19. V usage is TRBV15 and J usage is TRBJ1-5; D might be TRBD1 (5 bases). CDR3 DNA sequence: TGTGCCACCAGCAGAGATGGCGGGGGAAGCAATCAGCCCCAGCATTTT. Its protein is CATSRDGGGSNQPQHF.